This T cell receptor (beta chain) was recovered during a study of T cell clonotyping in hematopoietic cell transplantation. Overall study: Recipient samples before transplant were obtained post-cytoreduction. Study results and limitations: CD4 and CD8 repertoire contributions could not be separated without sorting. Broader posttransplant TCR repertoire diversity was predicted by graft donor and pretransplant recipient Inverse Simpson Index values. Few recipient clonotypes overlapped donors; over 97% were de novo at given depth.

V was shortened by 4 bases and J by 0 bases, with 13 bases between the two germline ends. The CDR3 sequence is 16 residues long. In germline, CDR1 is SGHTA, CDR2 FQGNSA. This sample's time point: recipient sample about 28 days before transplant, after cytoreduction. This table comes from immunoSEQ multiplex PCR, and its TCRdb copy is limited to in-frame clones, with some not included. The sample holds around 19,000 clones, 60% to 80% seen once. About this clone itself: Antigen unknown.

This sequence was found in a man aged 55 to 69 with acute myeloid leukemia. Some clones in this sample may be carry-over from other donors' samples. V is TRBV7-2 and J is TRBJ1-3; D is unresolved. The sequencing used peripheral blood mononuclear cells, collected before stem cell transplant. CDR3 in amino acids: CASSSDPANSGNTIYF. The CDR3 DNA reads as TGTGCCAGCAGCTCCGATCCCGCTAACTCTGGAAACACCATATATTTT.